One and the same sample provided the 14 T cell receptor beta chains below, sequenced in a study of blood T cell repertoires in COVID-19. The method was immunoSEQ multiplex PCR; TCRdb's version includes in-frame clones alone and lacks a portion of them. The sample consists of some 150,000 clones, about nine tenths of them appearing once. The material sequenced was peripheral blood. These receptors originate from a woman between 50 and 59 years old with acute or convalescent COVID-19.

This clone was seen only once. The DNA of the CDR3 is TGTGCCAGCATTTCTAGCGGGGAAGCCGAGCAGTTCTTC. Amino acid sequence: CASISSGEAEQFF. The chain is built from TRBV6-5 and TRBJ2-1; TRBD2 agrees at 9 bases. The CDR3 consists of 13 residues. Germline-derived CDR1 and CDR2 are MNHEY and SVGAGI. The junction had 8 bases not matched to a gene; V was cut back by 7 bases and J by 10 bases.

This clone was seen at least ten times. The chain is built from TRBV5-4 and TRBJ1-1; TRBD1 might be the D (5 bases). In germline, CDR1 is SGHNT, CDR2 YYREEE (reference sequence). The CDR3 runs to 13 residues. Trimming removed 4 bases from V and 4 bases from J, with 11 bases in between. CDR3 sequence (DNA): TGTGCCAGCAGCCCTAGGGGCTCCACTGAAGCTTTCTTT. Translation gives CASSPRGSTEAFF.

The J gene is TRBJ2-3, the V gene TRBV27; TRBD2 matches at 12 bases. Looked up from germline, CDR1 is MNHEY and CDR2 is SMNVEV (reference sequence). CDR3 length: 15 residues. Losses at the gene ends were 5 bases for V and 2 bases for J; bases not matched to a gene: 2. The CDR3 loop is CASSPSGGATDTQYF. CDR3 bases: TGTGCCAGCAGTCCTAGCGGGGGGGCCACAGATACGCAGTATTTT.

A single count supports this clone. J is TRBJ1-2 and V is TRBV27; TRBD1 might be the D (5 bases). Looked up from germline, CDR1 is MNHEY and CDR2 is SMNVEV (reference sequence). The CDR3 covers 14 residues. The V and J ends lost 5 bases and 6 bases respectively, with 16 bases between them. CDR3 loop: CASSPAGGVHGYTF. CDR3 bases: TGTGCCAGCAGTCCCGCCGGGGGTGTACATGGCTACACCTTC.

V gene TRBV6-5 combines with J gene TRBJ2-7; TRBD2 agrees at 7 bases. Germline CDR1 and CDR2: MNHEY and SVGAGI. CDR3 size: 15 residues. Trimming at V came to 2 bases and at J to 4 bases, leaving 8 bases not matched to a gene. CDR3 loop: CASSYGEGVSYEQYF. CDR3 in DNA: TGTGCCAGCAGTTACGGGGAGGGAGTCAGTTACGAGCAGTACTTC.

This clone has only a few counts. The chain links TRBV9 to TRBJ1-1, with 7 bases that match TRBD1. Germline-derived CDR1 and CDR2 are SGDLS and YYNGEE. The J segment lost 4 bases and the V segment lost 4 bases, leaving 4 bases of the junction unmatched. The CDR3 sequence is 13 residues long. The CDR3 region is CASSLQGPTEAFF. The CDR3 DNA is TGTGCCAGCAGCTTACAGGGGCCCACTGAAGCTTTCTTT.

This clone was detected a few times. The DNA for the CDR3 is TGCGCCAGCAGCCAAGCAGGGCAGAGCAATCAGCCCCAGCATTTT. Translating it yields CASSQAGQSNQPQHF. The chain has TRBV4-1 and TRBJ1-5; possible D gene TRBD1, 5 bases. Germline V gene lookup returns CDR1 MGHRA and CDR2 YSYEKL. V lost 1 base and J lost 1, with 8 bases in between. The CDR3 is made up of 15 amino acids.

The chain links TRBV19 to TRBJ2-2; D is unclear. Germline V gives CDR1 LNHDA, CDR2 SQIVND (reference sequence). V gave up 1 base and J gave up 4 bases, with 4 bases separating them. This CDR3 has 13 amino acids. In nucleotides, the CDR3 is TGTGCCAGTAGTATAGCCGGCACCGGGGAGCTGTTTTTT. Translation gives CASSIAGTGELFF.

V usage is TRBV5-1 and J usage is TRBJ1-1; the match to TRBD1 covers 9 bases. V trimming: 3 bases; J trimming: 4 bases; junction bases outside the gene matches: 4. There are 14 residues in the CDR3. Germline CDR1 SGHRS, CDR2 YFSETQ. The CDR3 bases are TGCGCCAGCAGCTCGACAGGGGGATCCACTGAAGCTTTCTTT. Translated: CASSSTGGSTEAFF.

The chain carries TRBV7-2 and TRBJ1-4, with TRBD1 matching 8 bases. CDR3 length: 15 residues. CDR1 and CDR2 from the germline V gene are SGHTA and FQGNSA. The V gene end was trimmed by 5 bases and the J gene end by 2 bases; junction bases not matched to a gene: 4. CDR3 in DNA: TGTGCCAGCAGCGCAACAGGGGGGACTAATGAAAAACTGTTTTTT. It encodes CASSATGGTNEKLFF. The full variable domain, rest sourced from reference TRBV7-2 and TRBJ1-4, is GAGVSQSPSNKVTEKGKDVELRCDPISGHTALYWYRQSLGQGLEFLIYFQGNSAPDKSGLPSDRFSAERTGGSVSTLTIQRTQQEDSAVYLCASSATGGTNEKLFFGSGTQLSVL.

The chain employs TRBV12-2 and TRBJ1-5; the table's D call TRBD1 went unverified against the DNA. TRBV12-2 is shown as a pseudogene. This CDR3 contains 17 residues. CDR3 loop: CASRRGNTGGLHQPQHF. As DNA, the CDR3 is TGTGCAAGTCGCCGCGGGAATACAGGGGGACTTCATCAGCCCCAGCATTTT.

The CDR3 region is CASGLQLTGGAYNEQFF. The CDR3 region has the DNA TGTGCTAGTGGTTTGCAACTGACAGGGGGCGCCTACAATGAGCAGTTCTTC. This chain connects TRBV12-5 to TRBJ2-1; the match to TRBD1 covers 10 bases. J was trimmed by 2 bases and V by 2 bases; bases with no gene match: 6. The CDR3 has 17 residues. CDR1 LGHNT and CDR2 FRNRAP come from the germline V gene. Based on the CDR3 plus reference TRBV12-5 and TRBJ2-1, the full variable domain is DARVTQTPRHKVTEMGQEVTMRCQPILGHNTVFWYRQTMMQGLELLAYFRNRAPLDDSGMPKDRFSAEMPDATLATLKIQPSEPRDSAVYFCASGLQLTGGAYNEQFFGPGTRLTVL.

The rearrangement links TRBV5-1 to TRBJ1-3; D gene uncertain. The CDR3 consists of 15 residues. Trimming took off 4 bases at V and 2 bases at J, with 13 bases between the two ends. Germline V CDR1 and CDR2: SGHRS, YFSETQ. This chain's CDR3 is CASSLGGGTGNTIYF. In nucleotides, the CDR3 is TGCGCCAGCAGCCTTGGCGGCGGAACTGGAAACACCATATATTTT. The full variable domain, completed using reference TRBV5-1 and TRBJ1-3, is KAGVTQTPRYLIKTRGQQVTLSCSPISGHRSVSWYQQTPGQGLQFLFEYFSETQRNKGNFPGRFSGRQFSNSRSEMNVSTLELGDSALYLCASSLGGGTGNTIYFGEGSWLTVV.

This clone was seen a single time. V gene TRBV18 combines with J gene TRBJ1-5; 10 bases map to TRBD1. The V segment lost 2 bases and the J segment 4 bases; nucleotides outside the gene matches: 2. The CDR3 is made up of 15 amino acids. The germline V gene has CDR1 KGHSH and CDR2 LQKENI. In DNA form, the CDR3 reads TGTGCCAGCTCACCATCGGGACAGGGGAATCAGCCCCAGCATTTT. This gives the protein CASSPSGQGNQPQHF. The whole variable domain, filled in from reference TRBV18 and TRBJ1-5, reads NAGVMQNPRHLVRRRGQEARLRCSPMKGHSHVYWYRQLPEEGLKFMVYLQKENIIDESGMPKERFSAEFPKEGPSILRIQQVVRGDSAAYFCASSPSGQGNQPQHFGDGTRLSIL.